A selection of T cell receptor beta chains follows, all from one sample in a study of OX40 agonist ivuxolimab in advanced cancers. The repertoire was sequenced with immunoSEQ multiplex PCR; TCRdb's copy has only in-frame clones and lacks some. This repertoire shows more than 50,000 clones, approximately 80% found once; its top ten account for 0.6% to 0.8%. Sequencing used CD4+ or CD8+ T cells sorted from blood, obtained in a trial of the OX40 agonist ivuxolimab. These receptors were collected from an adult with an advanced solid tumor such as melanoma, head and neck, liver or kidney cancer. The CDR3 runs from the conserved cysteine through the conserved F or W. The D gene is left open where the match is weak. Size is stated for part of the rows, as once, few or many counts, or as a class when the clone is expanded.

J: TRBJ1-1; D: .; V: TRBV30; size: .; CDR3: CAWTPSRGMNTEAFF; DNA: TGTGCCTGGACCCCCTCTAGAGGGATGAACACTGAAGCTTTCTTT
J: TRBJ2-1; D: .; V: TRBV4-1; size: .; CDR3: CASSQLVYNEQFF; DNA: TGCGCCAGCAGCCAACTAGTGTACAATGAGCAGTTCTTC
J: TRBJ2-3; D: TRBD2; V: TRBV9; size: .; CDR3: CASSVDTSGSDTQYF; DNA: TGTGCCAGCAGCGTAGATACTAGCGGGTCAGATACGCAGTATTTT
J: TRBJ2-7; D: .; V: TRBV4-2; size: .; CDR3: CASSRGRDSYEQYF; DNA: TGTGCCAGCAGCCGCGGCCGGGATTCCTACGAGCAGTACTTC
J: TRBJ1-1; D: TRBD1; V: TRBV27; size: .; CDR3: CASGTGMNTEAFF; DNA: TGTGCCAGCGGGACAGGGATGAACACTGAAGCTTTCTTT
J: TRBJ1-2; D: .; V: TRBV15; size: .; CDR3: CATSREGYGYTF; DNA: TGTGCCACCAGCAGAGAGGGCTATGGCTACACCTTC
J: TRBJ1-6; D: .; V: TRBV19; size: few; CDR3: CASSISPVGSSPLHF; DNA: TGTGCCAGTAGTATTAGTCCAGTGGGGAGTTCACCCCTCCACTTT
J: TRBJ1-2; D: .; V: TRBV11-2; size: .; CDR3: CASSLEGNTYYGYTF; DNA: TGTGCCAGCAGCTTAGAAGGCAACACTTATTATGGCTACACCTTC
J: TRBJ1-5; D: TRBD1; V: TRBV6-5; size: few; CDR3: CASSSDRVQPQHF; DNA: TGTGCCAGCAGCTCTGACAGGGTTCAGCCCCAGCATTTT
J: TRBJ1-5; D: .; V: TRBV15; size: .; CDR3: CATSAPRTGNQPQHF; DNA: TGTGCCACCAGCGCCCCCCGGACAGGCAATCAGCCCCAGCATTTT
J: TRBJ1-2; D: .; V: TRBV5-4; size: .; CDR3: CASSLVRGDYGYTF; DNA: TGTGCCAGCAGCTTGGTCAGGGGAGACTATGGCTACACCTTC
J: TRBJ2-7; D: .; V: TRBV7-3; size: .; CDR3: CASSLGGHEQYF; DNA: TGTGCCAGCAGCTTGGGGGGCCACGAGCAGTACTTC
J: TRBJ2-3; D: TRBD2; V: TRBV5-4; size: .; CDR3: CASSGRRASGVSGQYF; DNA: TGTGCCAGCAGCGGGCGTCGGGCTAGCGGGGTGAGTGGGCAGTATTTT
J: TRBJ1-6; D: .; V: TRBV6-6; size: .; CDR3: CASSYSTNGGNSPLHF; DNA: TGTGCCAGCAGTTACTCGACGAACGGGGGCAATTCACCCCTCCACTTT
J: TRBJ2-7; D: .; V: TRBV2; size: .; CDR3: CASSEWAGPYEQYF; DNA: TGTGCCAGCAGTGAATGGGCGGGACCTTACGAGCAGTACTTC
J: TRBJ2-7; D: TRBD1; V: TRBV5-1; size: few; CDR3: CASSGGGQDSYEQYF; DNA: TGCGCCAGCAGCGGGGGCGGACAGGACTCCTACGAGCAGTACTTC
J: TRBJ2-7; D: .; V: TRBV5-4; size: .; CDR3: CASSLVNSYEQYF; DNA: TGTGCCAGCAGCTTGGTAAACTCCTACGAGCAGTACTTC
J: TRBJ2-7; D: TRBD1; V: TRBV19; size: once; CDR3: CASSIQQGAGYEQYF; DNA: TGTGCCAGTAGTATACAGCAGGGGGCAGGCTACGAGCAGTACTTC
J: TRBJ2-3; D: .; V: TRBV6-6; size: .; CDR3: CASSPGSTDTQYF; DNA: TGTGCCAGCAGTCCCGGGAGCACAGATACGCAGTATTTT
J: TRBJ1-4; D: .; V: TRBV4-1; size: once; CDR3: CASSQGTMGEKLFF; DNA: TGCGCCAGCAGCCAGGGGACGATGGGGGAAAAACTGTTTTTT
J: TRBJ2-7; D: TRBD2; V: TRBV9; size: .; CDR3: CASSVRGGPYEQYF; DNA: TGTGCCAGCAGCGTGCGGGGGGGACCCTACGAGCAGTACTTC
J: TRBJ1-2; D: .; V: TRBV2; size: .; CDR3: CASSRRTVVDGYTF; DNA: TGTGCCAGCAGTCGCCGGACCGTGGTGGATGGCTACACCTTC
J: TRBJ1-5; D: .; V: TRBV5-1; size: .; CDR3: CASSQTPGGNQPQHF; DNA: TGCGCCAGCAGCCAAACCCCTGGGGGCAATCAGCCCCAGCATTTT
J: TRBJ2-1; D: TRBD1; V: TRBV10-2; size: .; CDR3: CASSEWGQYNEQFF; DNA: TGCGCCAGCAGTGAGTGGGGACAGTACAATGAGCAGTTCTTC
J: TRBJ1-1; D: .; V: TRBV4-2; size: .; CDR3: CASSRPGVNTEAFF; DNA: TGTGCCAGCAGCCGCCCCGGGGTGAACACTGAAGCTTTCTTT
J: TRBJ2-2; D: .; V: TRBV13; size: .; CDR3: CASSRLGDTGELFF; DNA: TGTGCCAGCAGTCGTTTAGGGGACACCGGGGAGCTGTTTTTT
J: TRBJ1-1; D: TRBD1; V: TRBV12-5; size: .; CDR3: CASGLGQGLGTEAFF; DNA: TGTGCTAGTGGTTTGGGACAGGGGTTAGGGACTGAAGCTTTCTTT
J: TRBJ2-1; D: TRBD2; V: TRBV10-3; size: .; CDR3: CAISESPSRAGGREQFF; DNA: TGTGCCATCAGTGAGTCTCCTTCCAGGGCGGGGGGGCGTGAGCAGTTCTTC
J: TRBJ2-2; D: TRBD1; V: TRBV7-2; size: few; CDR3: CASSRGQGRFGELFF; DNA: TGTGCCAGCAGCCGAGGACAGGGGAGGTTCGGGGAGCTGTTTTTT
J: TRBJ2-5; D: .; V: TRBV5-4; size: .; CDR3: CASSLRETQYF; DNA: TGTGCCAGCAGCTTGAGGGAGACCCAGTACTTC
J: TRBJ2-5; D: TRBD2; V: TRBV2; size: .; CDR3: CASNLAGGGETQYF; DNA: TGTGCCAGCAATTTAGCGGGGGGCGGGGAGACCCAGTACTTC
J: TRBJ2-5; D: TRBD1; V: TRBV5-1; size: .; CDR3: CASSFGQGGETQYF; DNA: TGCGCCAGCAGCTTTGGACAGGGCGGAGAGACCCAGTACTTC